Below are 21 T cell receptor beta chains sequenced from a single sample in a study of blood T cell repertoires in COVID-19. Clones were sequenced by immunoSEQ multiplex PCR, and TCRdb holds only the in-frame ones, with some missing. This table has a few hundred thousand clones, around 91% appearing once. Sequenced input: PBMCs or T cells enriched from blood (not recorded which). The source is a man aged 30 to 45 who had recovered from COVID-19.

The chain is built from TRBV6-2 or TRBV6-3 and TRBJ1-5; a possible D gene is TRBD1 (5 bases). Germline V gene sequence: CDR1 MNHEY, CDR2 SVGEGT. V was trimmed by 4 bases and J by 7 bases, leaving 17 bases between them. The CDR3 totals 15 residues. CDR3 sequence: CASSSQHRPHQPQHF. For the CDR3, the DNA is TGTGCCAGCAGTTCACAGCACAGGCCGCACCAGCCCCAGCATTTT.

V gene TRBV3-1 (or the pseudogene TRBV3-2) combines with J gene TRBJ1-5; D remains unclear. CDR1 and CDR2 from the germline V gene are LGHDT and YNNKEL (reference sequence). V was cut by 4 bases and J by 4 bases, with 11 bases left in between. The CDR3 runs to 14 residues. The CDR3 region has the DNA TGTGCCAGCAGCCGTTCTGAGGGAAATCAGCCCCAGCATTTT. It specifies CASSRSEGNQPQHF.

The chain employs TRBV12-5 and TRBJ2-1, with 9 bases fitting TRBD2. The CDR3 length is 17 residues. Germline CDR1 and CDR2: LGHNT and FRNRAP. V lost 4 bases, J lost 4 bases, and 11 bases stayed unmatched. The CDR3 DNA is TGTGCTAGTGGTTCAATAATCAGCGGGAGGCCATACAATGAGCAGTTCTTC. Translated, it gives CASGSIISGRPYNEQFF.

V gene TRBV6-5 combines with J gene TRBJ2-7; 8 bases fit TRBD2. J lost 5 bases, V lost 0 bases, and 3 bases had no gene match. The CDR3 is 14 residues long. The V gene's germline CDR1 is MNHEY and CDR2 SVGAGI. The CDR3 region has the DNA TGTGCCAGCAGTTACTCAGCGGGAGTGGACGAGCAGTACTTC. Protein sequence: CASSYSAGVDEQYF.

As concerns this clone: This specimen includes other DNA sequences encoding the same CDR3. The V and J genes are TRBV18 and TRBJ2-7; 8 bases fit TRBD2. Germline CDR1 and CDR2: KGHSH and LQKENI. This CDR3 spans 14 amino acids. Trimming at V came to 3 bases and at J to 4 bases, leaving 5 bases not matched to a gene. The CDR3 is CASSPVSGRYEQYF. CDR3 coding DNA: TGTGCCAGCTCACCGGTGAGCGGGAGATACGAGCAGTACTTC.

The chain employs TRBV9 and TRBJ2-7, with 7 positions matching TRBD2. Germline CDR1 reads SGDLS; CDR2 reads YYNGEE. The CDR3 is made up of 15 amino acids. V shed 4 bases and J 0 bases; nucleotides not matched to a gene: 7. CDR3 sequence: CASSPRAGISYEQYF. The CDR3 coding sequence is TGTGCCAGCAGCCCCCGAGCGGGAATCTCCTACGAGCAGTACTTC. The full variable domain, in which reference TRBV9 and TRBJ2-7 provide the parts outside the CDR3, is DSGVTQTPKHLITATGQRVTLRCSPRSGDLSVYWYQQSLDQGLQFLIQYYNGEERAKGNILERFSAQQFPDLHSELNLSSLELGDSALYFCASSPRAGISYEQYFGPGTRLTVT.

The chain combines TRBV6-5 with TRBJ1-2; D is perhaps TRBD1 (6 bases). Germline values: CDR1 MNHEY, CDR2 SVGAGI. Trimming took 4 bases from V and 13 from J, leaving 16 bases between them. The CDR3 has 12 residues. The CDR3 nucleotides read TGTGCCAGCAGTTCCGGGACATCTAAGTCCACCTTC. It yields the protein CASSSGTSKSTF.

The chain combines TRBV4-1 with TRBJ2-2, with no clear D. Trimming shortened V by 0 bases and J by 0 bases, and 11 bases separated the two germline ends. The V gene's germline CDR1 is MGHRA and CDR2 YSYEKL. This CDR3 is built from 17 residues. CDR3 bases: TGCGCCAGCAGCCAAGATCCTACGTCGGCGAACACCGGGGAGCTGTTTTTT. Its translation: CASSQDPTSANTGELFF.

This clone occurred once. The CDR3 loop is CARKGEQTETGELFF. In DNA form, the CDR3 reads TGTGCCAGGAAGGGAGAGCAGACGGAGACCGGGGAGCTGTTTTTT. This sequence joins TRBV10-3 and TRBJ2-2; possible D gene TRBD2, 5 bases. This CDR3 spans 15 amino acids. Trimming took 10 bases from V and 5 from J, leaving 20 bases between them. The V gene's germline CDR1 is ENHRY and CDR2 SYGVKD.

This clone was counted between two and nine times. The chain employs TRBV28 and TRBJ2-5, with 9 bases that match TRBD2. The length of the CDR3 is 18 residues. V trimming: 2 bases; J trimming: 0 bases; junction bases outside the gene matches: 10. Germline loops: CDR1 MDHEN, CDR2 SYDVKM. The CDR3 is CASSLEGSGSPYQETQYF. CDR3 DNA: TGTGCCAGCAGTTTAGAGGGTAGCGGGAGCCCGTACCAAGAGACCCAGTACTTC.

This rearrangement joins TRBV7-9 to TRBJ1-1; 8 bases agree with TRBD1. J gave up 2 bases and V 5 bases, and 4 bases lay outside the gene matches. Germline V CDR1 and CDR2: SEHNR, FQNEAQ (reference sequence). CDR3 length: 14 residues. The CDR3 DNA follows: TGTGCCAGCAGCCGGGGACAGGCTAACACTGAAGCTTTCTTT. Translated: CASSRGQANTEAFF.

The chain uses TRBV27 and TRBJ1-5; weak D call: TRBD1 (6 bases). There are 14 residues in the CDR3. Germline V gives CDR1 MNHEY, CDR2 SMNVEV (reference sequence). V was cut by 6 bases and J by 6 bases, with 15 bases left in between. CDR3 DNA: TGTGCCAGCAGCCTGAACAGGGTGGGTCAGCCCCAGCATTTT. The encoded protein is CASSLNRVGQPQHF.

This sequence joins TRBV5-1 and TRBJ2-6, with TRBD1 matching over 11 bases. V dropped 0 bases and J dropped 3; count of bases not matched to a gene: 8. The CDR3 totals 19 residues. Per the germline V gene, CDR1 is SGHRS and CDR2 is YFSETQ. The CDR3 loop is CASSLGLGQGVDGANVLTF. CDR3 nucleotide sequence: TGCGCCAGCAGCTTGGGATTGGGACAGGGGGTAGATGGGGCCAACGTCCTGACTTTC.

The chain carries TRBV7-6 and TRBJ2-1; 9 bases are a match to TRBD2. V lost 2 bases to trimming and J lost 5 bases; unmatched junction nucleotides: 13. The V gene's germline CDR1 is SGHVS and CDR2 FNYEAQ. The CDR3 consists of 18 residues. DNA for the CDR3: TGTGCCAGCAGCTTAACGCTAGCGGGGCGAAAGGGGAACAATGAGCAGTTCTTC. Translating gives CASSLTLAGRKGNNEQFF.

The chain carries TRBV19 and TRBJ2-5; weak D call: TRBD1 (6 bases). CDR3 length equals 12 residues. The V end was cut by 5 bases, the J end by 5 bases, with 9 bases between. CDR1 and CDR2 (germline): LNHDA, SQIVND (reference sequence). The DNA for the CDR3 is TGTGCCAGTAGTGGGACATTTGAGACCCAGTACTTC. Its translation is CASSGTFETQYF. The full variable domain, its missing parts supplied by reference TRBV19 and TRBJ2-5, is DGGITQSPKYLFRKEGQNVTLSCEQNLNHDAMYWYRQDPGQGLRLIYYSQIVNDFQKGDIAEGYSVSREKKESFPLTVTSAQKNPTAFYLCASSGTFETQYFGPGTRLLVL.

The chain has TRBV18 and TRBJ1-6; no clear D. The CDR3 sequence is 14 residues long. The V gene lost 3 bases and the J gene lost 5 bases, with 8 bases spanning the gap. The germline gives CDR1 KGHSH, CDR2 LQKENI. The CDR3 DNA sequence: TGTGCCAGCTCACCCCAGAGGGATAATTCACCCCTCCACTTT. Protein product: CASSPQRDNSPLHF. The full variable domain, in which reference TRBV18 and TRBJ1-6 provide the parts outside the CDR3, is NAGVMQNPRHLVRRRGQEARLRCSPMKGHSHVYWYRQLPEEGLKFMVYLQKENIIDESGMPKERFSAEFPKEGPSILRIQQVVRGDSAAYFCASSPQRDNSPLHFGNGTRLTVT.

The CDR3 loop is CASSQYTGTNEQYF. The CDR3 coding sequence is TGTGCCAGCAGCCAATATACGGGGACTAACGAGCAGTACTTC. The chain combines TRBV3-1 (or the pseudogene TRBV3-2) with TRBJ2-7; TRBD2 matches at 7 bases. The CDR3 loop spans 14 amino acids. Germline V gene lookup returns CDR1 LGHDT and CDR2 YNNKEL (reference sequence). J gave up 5 bases and V 2 bases, and 6 bases lay outside the gene matches.

The chain has TRBV7-8 and TRBJ2-2, with a possible D match to TRBD2 (6 bases). Germline V gene sequence: CDR1 SGHVS, CDR2 FQNEAQ. The length of the CDR3 is 19 residues. The V and J ends lost 2 bases and 0 bases respectively, with 19 bases between them. The CDR3 protein is CASSLRVSPSVSNTGELFF. CDR3 DNA sequence: TGTGCCAGCAGCTTAAGGGTTAGTCCTAGCGTATCGAACACCGGGGAGCTGTTTTTT.

This clone has only a few counts. CDR3 in amino acids: CASTRDRANYGYTF. The CDR3 nucleotides are TGCGCCAGCACCCGGGACAGAGCTAACTATGGCTACACCTTC. The V gene is TRBV5-1, the J gene TRBJ1-2, with 7 bases aligning to TRBD1. Germline-derived CDR1 and CDR2 are SGHRS and YFSETQ. CDR3 size: 14 residues. J was trimmed by 0 bases and V by 6 bases; bases with no gene match: 5.

This chain links TRBV2 with TRBJ2-7; 8 bases map to TRBD1. V lost 5 bases to trimming and J lost 2 bases; unmatched junction nucleotides: 2. CDR1 is SNHLY and CDR2 is FYNNEI in the germline V gene. The CDR3 contains 13 residues. CDR3 sequence: CASSKQGAYEQYF. CDR3 sequence (DNA): TGTGCCAGCAGTAAACAGGGGGCCTACGAGCAGTACTTC. The full variable domain, with the rest looked up from reference TRBV2 and TRBJ2-7, is EPEVTQTPSHQVTQMGQEVILRCVPISNHLYFYWYRQILGQKVEFLVSFYNNEISEKSEIFDDQFSVERPDGSNFTLKIRSTKLEDSAMYFCASSKQGAYEQYFGPGTRLTVT.

This clone turned up a few times. The gene calls are TRBV5-1 and TRBJ1-6, with D possibly being TRBD1 (5 bases). Trimming cost V 4 bases and J 9 bases, with 17 bases left between them. Germline assignment: CDR1 SGHRS and CDR2 YFSETQ. The CDR3 runs 15 residues. The DNA for the CDR3 is TGCGCCAGCAGCCTGAGACAGTCGGACGGTTCACCCCTCCACTTT. Translating gives CASSLRQSDGSPLHF.